A selection of T cell receptor beta chains follows, all from one sample in a study of blood T cell repertoires in COVID-19. The data were produced by immunoSEQ multiplex PCR, yet TCRdb's version contains in-frame clones alone and is incomplete. The sample shows about 95,000 clones, 89% of them seen only once. Sequences were obtained from peripheral blood. The receptors derive from a woman in her sixties or seventies with acute or convalescent COVID-19. CDR3s include the opening cysteine and the closing phenylalanine or tryptophan. A D gene is named only where the DNA matches it firmly. Size tells how often a clone was seen (once, few, many) or the class of an expanded clone, and some rows leave it out.

abundance: NA; d_gene: TRBD1; v_gene: TRBV29-1; j_gene: TRBJ2-1; CDR3nt: TGCAGCGCCCTCGGGGACAGGCAATACAATGAGCAGTTCTTC; CDR3aa: CSALGDRQYNEQFF
abundance: once; d_gene: TRBD2; v_gene: TRBV5-1; j_gene: TRBJ2-3; CDR3nt: TGCGCCAGCAGCAAGACTAGCGGGCCCTCTGGGGATACGCGGTATTTT; CDR3aa: CASSKTSGPSGDTRYF
abundance: NA; d_gene: NA; v_gene: TRBV18; j_gene: TRBJ1-3; CDR3nt: TGTGCCAGCTCACCAACAGCCGACTCTGGAAACACCATATATTTT; CDR3aa: CASSPTADSGNTIYF
abundance: NA; d_gene: TRBD1; v_gene: TRBV6-1; j_gene: TRBJ1-4; CDR3nt: TGTGCCAGCAGTGACCGACAGGGTGTTAGTGAAAAACTGTTTTTT; CDR3aa: CASSDRQGVSEKLFF
abundance: NA; d_gene: NA; v_gene: TRBV6-1; j_gene: TRBJ1-1; CDR3nt: TGTGCCAGCAGTGAAGCGGCAGGGTGGGCCACTGAAGCTTTCTTT; CDR3aa: CASSEAAGWATEAFF
abundance: NA; d_gene: NA; v_gene: TRBV28; j_gene: TRBJ1-6; CDR3nt: TGTGCCAGCATTCCCCTGGGAGCGGCATATAATTCACCCCTCCACTTT; CDR3aa: CASIPLGAAYNSPLHF
abundance: NA; d_gene: TRBD1; v_gene: TRBV11-2; j_gene: TRBJ2-1; CDR3nt: TGTGCCAGCAGCTTAGTAACGGGGACAGGTGTAGGCTACAATGAGCAGTTCTTC; CDR3aa: CASSLVTGTGVGYNEQFF
abundance: NA; d_gene: TRBD1; v_gene: TRBV3-1/TRBV3-2; j_gene: TRBJ1-4; CDR3nt: TGTGCCAGCAGCCAACCGGGACAGGGTCATGAAAAACTGTTTTTT; CDR3aa: CASSQPGQGHEKLFF
abundance: NA; d_gene: NA; v_gene: TRBV11-2; j_gene: TRBJ2-7; CDR3nt: TGTGCCAGCAATCGAGGGGGTGACTACGAGCAGTACTTC; CDR3aa: CASNRGGDYEQYF
abundance: NA; d_gene: TRBD1; v_gene: TRBV5-1; j_gene: TRBJ2-2; CDR3nt: TGCGCCAGCACGGGGACAGGGTCCAACACCGGGGAGCTGTTTTTT; CDR3aa: CASTGTGSNTGELFF
abundance: NA; d_gene: TRBD1; v_gene: TRBV9; j_gene: TRBJ1-1; CDR3nt: TGTGCCAGCAGACGGACAGGGGGACAGAACACTGAAGCTTTCTTT; CDR3aa: CASRRTGGQNTEAFF
abundance: NA; d_gene: NA; v_gene: TRBV28; j_gene: TRBJ2-3; CDR3nt: TGTGCCAGCGGGGCACAGGGTCCCCGAAGCACAGATACGCAGTATTTT; CDR3aa: CASGAQGPRSTDTQYF
abundance: NA; d_gene: NA; v_gene: TRBV28; j_gene: TRBJ1-2; CDR3nt: TGTGCCAGCAGGCCCACCCACAGGGACCGCGGCTATGGCTACACCTTC; CDR3aa: CASRPTHRDRGYGYTF
abundance: NA; d_gene: NA; v_gene: TRBV27; j_gene: TRBJ1-2; CDR3nt: TGTGCCAGCAGTTTTTGGGCAGGAACTAACTATGGCTACACCTTC; CDR3aa: CASSFWAGTNYGYTF
abundance: NA; d_gene: NA; v_gene: TRBV10-3; j_gene: TRBJ1-3; CDR3nt: TGTGCCATTACGGGGGGATTTGGAAACACCATATATTTT; CDR3aa: CAITGGFGNTIYF
abundance: NA; d_gene: NA; v_gene: TRBV30; j_gene: TRBJ1-5; CDR3nt: TGTGCCTGGAGTGGGGGAGGCAATCAGCCCCAGCATTTT; CDR3aa: CAWSGGGNQPQHF
abundance: NA; d_gene: TRBD1; v_gene: TRBV5-1; j_gene: TRBJ2-1; CDR3nt: TGCGCCAGCAGCTTGGTGGGACAGGACTACAATGAGCAGTTCTTC; CDR3aa: CASSLVGQDYNEQFF
abundance: once; d_gene: TRBD1; v_gene: TRBV19; j_gene: TRBJ1-2; CDR3nt: TGTGCCTCATCTGACAGGGGGCATGCTGGCTACACCTTC; CDR3aa: CASSDRGHAGYTF
abundance: once; d_gene: NA; v_gene: TRBV18; j_gene: TRBJ1-1; CDR3nt: TGTGCCAGCTCACCACCTCCATGGCAGTTGAACACTGAAGCTTTCTTT; CDR3aa: CASSPPPWQLNTEAFF
abundance: NA; d_gene: TRBD2; v_gene: TRBV28; j_gene: TRBJ2-1; CDR3nt: TGTGCCAGCAGTCCTAGCGGGCGATACAATGAGCAGTTCTTC; CDR3aa: CASSPSGRYNEQFF
abundance: NA; d_gene: TRBD2; v_gene: TRBV19; j_gene: TRBJ2-1; CDR3nt: TGTGCCAGTAGTACAAACGGACTAGCCCCTTTGCGGCAGTTCTTC; CDR3aa: CASSTNGLAPLRQFF
abundance: NA; d_gene: NA; v_gene: TRBV2; j_gene: TRBJ2-2; CDR3nt: TGTGCCAGCACAGGACAGCCGAACACCGGGGAGCTGTTTTTT; CDR3aa: CASTGQPNTGELFF
abundance: NA; d_gene: TRBD2; v_gene: TRBV30; j_gene: TRBJ2-3; CDR3nt: TGTGCCTGGAGTAAGGGGAGACTAGCGGGAGTCGGGGATACGCAGTATTTT; CDR3aa: CAWSKGRLAGVGDTQYF
abundance: NA; d_gene: TRBD2; v_gene: TRBV2; j_gene: TRBJ2-5; CDR3nt: TGTGCCAGCAGTGAAAATCGCGGACTAGCGCAAGAGACCCAGTACTTC; CDR3aa: CASSENRGLAQETQYF
abundance: NA; d_gene: NA; v_gene: TRBV7-2; j_gene: TRBJ1-6; CDR3nt: TGTGCCAGCAGCTTAGTAGCTAATTCACCCCTCCACTTT; CDR3aa: CASSLVANSPLHF
abundance: NA; d_gene: TRBD1; v_gene: TRBV7-2; j_gene: TRBJ1-5; CDR3nt: TGTGCCAGCAGCTGGGGAGGACAGGGAGGTCAGCCCCAGCATTTT; CDR3aa: CASSWGGQGGQPQHF
abundance: NA; d_gene: TRBD2; v_gene: TRBV10-3; j_gene: TRBJ2-1; CDR3nt: TGTGCCATCAGTGGTGGGACTAGTCTACGGGAGCAGTTCTTC; CDR3aa: CAISGGTSLREQFF
abundance: NA; d_gene: TRBD2; v_gene: TRBV29-1; j_gene: TRBJ2-1; CDR3nt: TGCAGCGTTGCATCTGCGGGAGATATTTACAATGAGCAGTTCTTC; CDR3aa: CSVASAGDIYNEQFF
abundance: few; d_gene: TRBD2; v_gene: TRBV6-6; j_gene: TRBJ2-5; CDR3nt: TGTGCCAGCAGTGTTAGAGCGGGGGAAGAGACCCAGTACTTC; CDR3aa: CASSVRAGEETQYF
abundance: NA; d_gene: NA; v_gene: TRBV11-3; j_gene: TRBJ2-1; CDR3nt: TGTGCCAGCAGCTTTGAGGATGAGCAGTTCTTC; CDR3aa: CASSFEDEQFF
abundance: NA; d_gene: TRBD2; v_gene: TRBV29-1; j_gene: TRBJ2-1; CDR3nt: TGCAGCGCCCTGACTAGCAGCTCCTACAATGAGCAGTTCTTC; CDR3aa: CSALTSSSYNEQFF
abundance: NA; d_gene: TRBD2; v_gene: TRBV9; j_gene: TRBJ2-3; CDR3nt: TGTGCCAGCAGCATGTCGGGAGGGCCTAATACGCAGTATTTT; CDR3aa: CASSMSGGPNTQYF
abundance: NA; d_gene: NA; v_gene: TRBV10-3; j_gene: TRBJ2-3; CDR3nt: TGTGCCATCAGCGGCGGACAGAATGCGGGAGATACGCAGTATTTT; CDR3aa: CAISGGQNAGDTQYF